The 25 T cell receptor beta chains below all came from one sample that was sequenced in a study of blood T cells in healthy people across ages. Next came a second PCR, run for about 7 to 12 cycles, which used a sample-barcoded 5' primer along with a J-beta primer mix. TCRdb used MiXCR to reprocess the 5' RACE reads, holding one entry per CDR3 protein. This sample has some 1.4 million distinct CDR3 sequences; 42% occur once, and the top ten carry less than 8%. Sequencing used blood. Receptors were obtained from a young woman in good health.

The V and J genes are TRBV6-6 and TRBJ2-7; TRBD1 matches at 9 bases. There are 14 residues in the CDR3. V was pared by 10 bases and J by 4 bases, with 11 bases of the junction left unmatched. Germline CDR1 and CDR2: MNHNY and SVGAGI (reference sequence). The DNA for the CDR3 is TGTGCCACTAACTCGGGACAGGGAAATTACGAGCAGTACTTC. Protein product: CATNSGQGNYEQYF.

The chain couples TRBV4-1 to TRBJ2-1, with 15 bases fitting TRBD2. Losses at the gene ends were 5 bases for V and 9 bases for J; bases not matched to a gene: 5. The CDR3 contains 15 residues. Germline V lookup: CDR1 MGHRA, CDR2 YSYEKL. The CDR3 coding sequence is TGCGCCAGCAGCTATGGACTAGCGGGAGGGGTTGAGCAGTTCTTC. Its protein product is CASSYGLAGGVEQFF.

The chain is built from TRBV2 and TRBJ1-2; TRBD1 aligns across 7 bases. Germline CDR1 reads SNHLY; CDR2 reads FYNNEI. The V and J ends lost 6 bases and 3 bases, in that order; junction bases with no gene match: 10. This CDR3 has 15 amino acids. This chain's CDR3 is CASRRDDRVDYGYTF. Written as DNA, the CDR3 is TGTGCCAGCAGGCGTGATGACAGGGTGGACTATGGCTACACCTTC. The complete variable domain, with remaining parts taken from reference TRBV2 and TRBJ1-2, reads EPEVTQTPSHQVTQMGQEVILRCVPISNHLYFYWYRQILGQKVEFLVSFYNNEISEKSEIFDDQFSVERPDGSNFTLKIRSTKLEDSAMYFCASRRDDRVDYGYTFGSGTRLTVV.

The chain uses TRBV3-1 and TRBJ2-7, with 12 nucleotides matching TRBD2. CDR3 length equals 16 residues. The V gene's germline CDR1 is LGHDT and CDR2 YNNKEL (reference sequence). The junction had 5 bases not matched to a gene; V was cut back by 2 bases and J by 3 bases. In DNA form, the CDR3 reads TGTGCCAGCAGCCAACGACGGACTAGCGGGAACTACGAGCAGTACTTC. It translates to CASSQRRTSGNYEQYF.

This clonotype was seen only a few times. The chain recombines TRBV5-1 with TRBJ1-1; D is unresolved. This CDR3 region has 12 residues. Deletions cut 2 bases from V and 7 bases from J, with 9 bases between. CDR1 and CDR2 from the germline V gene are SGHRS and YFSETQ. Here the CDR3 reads CASSFEGSEAFF. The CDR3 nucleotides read TGCGCCAGCAGCTTCGAAGGGAGTGAAGCTTTCTTT.

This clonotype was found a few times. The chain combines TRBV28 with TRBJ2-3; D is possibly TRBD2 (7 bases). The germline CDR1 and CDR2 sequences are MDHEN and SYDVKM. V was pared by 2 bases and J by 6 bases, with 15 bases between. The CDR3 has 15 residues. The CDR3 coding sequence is TGTGCCAGCAGTTTAGCGGGGGCAGCACAGGATACGCAGTATTTT. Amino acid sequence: CASSLAGAAQDTQYF.

The CDR3 spells CSARDAGLGGQYF. Written as DNA, the CDR3 is TGCAGTGCTAGAGACGCGGGACTCGGCGGGCAGTACTTC. The rearrangement links TRBV20-1 to TRBJ2-7; the D gene is possibly TRBD2 (6 bases). From germline, CDR1 is DFQATT and CDR2 SNEGSKA (reference sequence). The CDR3 extends over 13 amino acids. The germline V and J ends were trimmed by 0 bases and 9 bases, with 15 bases remaining between them.

CDR3 loop: CASTTRDRDHYEQYF. The CDR3 nucleotides read TGTGCCAGCACCACCCGGGACAGGGATCACTACGAGCAGTACTTC. This chain links TRBV5-6 with TRBJ2-7; 9 bases align to TRBD1. Germline V gene sequence: CDR1 SGHDT, CDR2 YYEEEE. The V segment lost 6 bases and the J segment 3 bases; nucleotides outside the gene matches: 10. This CDR3 has 15 amino acids.

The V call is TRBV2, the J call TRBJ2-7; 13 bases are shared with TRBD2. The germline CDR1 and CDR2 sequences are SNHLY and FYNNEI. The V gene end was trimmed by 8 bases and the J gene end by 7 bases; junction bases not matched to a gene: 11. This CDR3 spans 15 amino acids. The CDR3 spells CASVLAGGLGNEQYF. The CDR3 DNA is TGTGCCAGCGTACTAGCGGGAGGGCTGGGCAATGAGCAGTACTTC. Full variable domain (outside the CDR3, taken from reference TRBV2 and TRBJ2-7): EPEVTQTPSHQVTQMGQEVILRCVPISNHLYFYWYRQILGQKVEFLVSFYNNEISEKSEIFDDQFSVERPDGSNFTLKIRSTKLEDSAMYFCASVLAGGLGNEQYFGPGTRLTVT.

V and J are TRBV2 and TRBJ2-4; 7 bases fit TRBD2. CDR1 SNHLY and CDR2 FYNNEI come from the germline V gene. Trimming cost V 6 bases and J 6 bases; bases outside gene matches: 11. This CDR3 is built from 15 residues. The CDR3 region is CASRGDGTSVNIQYF. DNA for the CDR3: TGTGCCAGCAGAGGAGATGGCACTAGCGTAAACATTCAGTACTTC.

The CDR3 is CASSQLGRGRSTDTQYF. The CDR3 nucleotides are TGCGCCAGCAGCCAACTCGGGAGGGGGCGAAGCACAGATACGCAGTATTTT. This chain uses TRBV4-1 with TRBJ2-3; D possibly corresponds to TRBD2 (8 bases). This CDR3 comprises 17 residues. In germline, CDR1 is MGHRA, CDR2 YSYEKL. V was clipped by 2 bases and J by 0 bases, with 15 bases between them.

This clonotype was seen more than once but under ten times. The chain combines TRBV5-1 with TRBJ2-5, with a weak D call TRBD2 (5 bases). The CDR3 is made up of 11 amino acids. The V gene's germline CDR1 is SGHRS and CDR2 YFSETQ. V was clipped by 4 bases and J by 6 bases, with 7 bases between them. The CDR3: CASSGEKTQYF. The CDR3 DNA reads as TGCGCCAGCAGCGGGGAGAAGACCCAGTACTTC.

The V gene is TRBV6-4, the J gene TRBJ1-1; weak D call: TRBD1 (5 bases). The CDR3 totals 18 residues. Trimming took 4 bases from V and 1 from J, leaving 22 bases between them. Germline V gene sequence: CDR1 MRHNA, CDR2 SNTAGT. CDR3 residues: CASSASDTATVANTEAFF. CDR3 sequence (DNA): TGTGCCAGCAGTGCAAGCGACACAGCGACAGTGGCGAACACTGAAGCTTTCTTT.

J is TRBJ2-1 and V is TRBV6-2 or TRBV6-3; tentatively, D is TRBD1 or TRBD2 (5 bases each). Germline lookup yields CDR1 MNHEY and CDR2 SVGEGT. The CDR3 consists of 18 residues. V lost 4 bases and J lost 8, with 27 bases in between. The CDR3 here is CASSSPGVRTTVRYEQFF. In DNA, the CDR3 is TGTGCCAGCAGTTCCCCCGGGGTCCGGACAACAGTCAGGTATGAGCAGTTCTTC.

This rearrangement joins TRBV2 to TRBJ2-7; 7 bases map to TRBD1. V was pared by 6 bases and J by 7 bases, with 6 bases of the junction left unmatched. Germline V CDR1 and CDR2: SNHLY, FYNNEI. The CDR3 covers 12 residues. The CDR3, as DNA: TGTGCCAGCAGGCTTAACAGGGGAGAGCAGTACTTC. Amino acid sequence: CASRLNRGEQYF.

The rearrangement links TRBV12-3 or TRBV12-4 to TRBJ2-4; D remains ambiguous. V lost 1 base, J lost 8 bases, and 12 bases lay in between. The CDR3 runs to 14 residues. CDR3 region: CASSLVRGEDIQYF. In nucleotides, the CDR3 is TGTGCCAGCAGTTTAGTCCGCGGAGAGGACATTCAGTACTTC.

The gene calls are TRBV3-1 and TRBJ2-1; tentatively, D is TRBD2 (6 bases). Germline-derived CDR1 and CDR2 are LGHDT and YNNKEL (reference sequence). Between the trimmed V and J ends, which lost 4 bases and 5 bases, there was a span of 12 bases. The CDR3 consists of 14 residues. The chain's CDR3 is CASSLLASDNEQFF. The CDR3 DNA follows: TGTGCCAGCAGCCTTCTGGCTAGCGACAATGAGCAGTTCTTC.

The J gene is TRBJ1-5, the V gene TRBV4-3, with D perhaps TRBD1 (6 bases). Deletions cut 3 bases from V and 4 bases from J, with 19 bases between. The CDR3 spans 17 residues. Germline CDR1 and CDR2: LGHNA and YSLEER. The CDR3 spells CASSQSGTSTLNQPQHF. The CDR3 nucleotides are TGCGCCAGCAGCCAGTCCGGGACATCGACCCTGAATCAGCCCCAGCATTTT.

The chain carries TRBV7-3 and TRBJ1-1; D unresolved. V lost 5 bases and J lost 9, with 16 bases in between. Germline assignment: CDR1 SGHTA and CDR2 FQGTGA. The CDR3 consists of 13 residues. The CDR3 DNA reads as TGTGCCAGCAGCGTAGAAGGCACCACCCAAGCTTTCTTT. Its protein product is CASSVEGTTQAFF.

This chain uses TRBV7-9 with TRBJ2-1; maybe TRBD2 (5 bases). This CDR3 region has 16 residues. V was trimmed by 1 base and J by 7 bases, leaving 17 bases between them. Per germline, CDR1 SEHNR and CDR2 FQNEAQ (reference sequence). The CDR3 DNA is TGTGCCAGCAGCTTAGTTAGACCTCCCTCGGGGAATGAGCAGTTCTTC. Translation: CASSLVRPPSGNEQFF.

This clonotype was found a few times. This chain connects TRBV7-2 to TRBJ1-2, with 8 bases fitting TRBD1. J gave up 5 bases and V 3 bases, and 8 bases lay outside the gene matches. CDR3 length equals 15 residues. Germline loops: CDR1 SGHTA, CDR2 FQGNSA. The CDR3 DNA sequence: TGTGCCAGCAGCTTGACAGGGGAGTTTTGGTATGGCTACACCTTC. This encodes CASSLTGEFWYGYTF.

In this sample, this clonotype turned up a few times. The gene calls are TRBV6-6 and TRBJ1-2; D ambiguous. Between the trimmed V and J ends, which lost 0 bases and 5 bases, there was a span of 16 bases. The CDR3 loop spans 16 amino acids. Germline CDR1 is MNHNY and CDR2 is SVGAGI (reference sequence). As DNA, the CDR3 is TGTGCCAGCAGTTACTCATTAATGGGGTGGCGGTATGGCTACACCTTC. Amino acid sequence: CASSYSLMGWRYGYTF.

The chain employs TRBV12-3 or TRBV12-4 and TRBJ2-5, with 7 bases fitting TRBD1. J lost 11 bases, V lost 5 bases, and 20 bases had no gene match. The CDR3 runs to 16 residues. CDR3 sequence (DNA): TGTGCCAGCAGTCCCGAGGGACAGCTTCCCTACAATGAGCAGTACTTC. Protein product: CASSPEGQLPYNEQYF.

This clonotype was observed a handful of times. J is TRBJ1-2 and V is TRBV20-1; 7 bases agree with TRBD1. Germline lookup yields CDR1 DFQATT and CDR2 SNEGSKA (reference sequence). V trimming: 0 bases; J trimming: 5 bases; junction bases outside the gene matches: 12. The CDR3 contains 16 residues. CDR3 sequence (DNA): TGCAGTGCTAGAGATCACGGACAGGAGAGGGGATATGGCTACACCTTC. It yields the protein CSARDHGQERGYGYTF.

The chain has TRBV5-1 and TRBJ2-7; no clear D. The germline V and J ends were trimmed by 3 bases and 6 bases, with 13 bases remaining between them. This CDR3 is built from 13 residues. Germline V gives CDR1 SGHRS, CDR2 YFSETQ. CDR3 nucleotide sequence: TGCGCCAGCAGCTCAACCGGGCTCGGCGAGCAGTACTTC. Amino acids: CASSSTGLGEQYF.